Listed below are T cell receptor beta chains from one sample, sequenced in a study of blood T cell repertoires in COVID-19. The repertoire was sequenced with immunoSEQ multiplex PCR; TCRdb's copy has only in-frame clones and lacks some. The profile covers roughly 30,000 clones, with around 90% appearing a single time and about a tenth taken by the ten largest. The sample comprised peripheral blood. The receptors shown here come from a human donor in a cohort sampled during active COVID-19. CDR3s include the opening cysteine and the closing phenylalanine or tryptophan. The D gene is left open where the match is weak. Clone size is shown for a subset of rows, as once, few, many or a class of expanded clone.

clone_size: few
d_call: NA
j_call: TRBJ2-2
v_call: TRBV5-8
cdr3_nt: TGTGCCAGCAGCTTAGGAGGGAACACCGGGGAGCTGTTTTTT
cdr3_aa: CASSLGGNTGELFF

clone_size: NA
d_call: NA
j_call: TRBJ1-2
v_call: TRBV7-2
cdr3_nt: TGTGCCAGCAGCTCCTATGCTGCCCCAACTAACTATGGCTACACCTTC
cdr3_aa: CASSSYAAPTNYGYTF

clone_size: NA
d_call: TRBD1
j_call: TRBJ1-1
v_call: TRBV30
cdr3_nt: TGTGCCTGGAGGCCACAGGGGACTGAAGCTTTCTTT
cdr3_aa: CAWRPQGTEAFF

clone_size: NA
d_call: NA
j_call: TRBJ2-7
v_call: TRBV10-3
cdr3_nt: TGTGCCATCAGGACCAGGCAGGAAGGCTCCTACGAGCAGTACTTC
cdr3_aa: CAIRTRQEGSYEQYF

clone_size: NA
d_call: TRBD1
j_call: TRBJ2-5
v_call: TRBV7-2
cdr3_nt: TGTGCCAGCAGCCTACCCGGGACAGGGGGAAAGACCCAGTACTTC
cdr3_aa: CASSLPGTGGKTQYF

clone_size: NA
d_call: NA
j_call: TRBJ1-2
v_call: TRBV5-5
cdr3_nt: TGTGCCAGCAGCTTATCAGGCTATGGCTACACCTTC
cdr3_aa: CASSLSGYGYTF

clone_size: NA
d_call: TRBD2
j_call: TRBJ2-6
v_call: TRBV5-4
cdr3_nt: TGTGCCAGCCAGGCGGGGGGGCTATCAACTGGGGCCAACGTCCTGACTTTC
cdr3_aa: CASQAGGLSTGANVLTF

clone_size: NA
d_call: TRBD1
j_call: TRBJ2-3
v_call: TRBV2
cdr3_nt: TGTGCCAGCAAGATACGGACAGGGAAGGATACGCAGTATTTT
cdr3_aa: CASKIRTGKDTQYF

clone_size: NA
d_call: TRBD1
j_call: TRBJ1-1
v_call: TRBV6-5
cdr3_nt: TGTGCCAGCAGTTCAGGGGGCGCCTCGGAAGGCACTGAAGCTTTCTTT
cdr3_aa: CASSSGGASEGTEAFF

clone_size: NA
d_call: TRBD1
j_call: TRBJ2-7
v_call: TRBV5-1
cdr3_nt: TGCGCCAGCAGCACAGGACAGGGGGCCTTTTACGAGCAGTACTTC
cdr3_aa: CASSTGQGAFYEQYF

clone_size: NA
d_call: TRBD1
j_call: TRBJ1-2
v_call: TRBV7-9
cdr3_nt: TGTGCCAGCAGCTTAATCGGTCCTACAGGGGATGACCGTGGCTACACCTTC
cdr3_aa: CASSLIGPTGDDRGYTF

clone_size: once
d_call: NA
j_call: TRBJ2-7
v_call: TRBV3-1/TRBV3-2
cdr3_nt: TGTGCCAGCAGCCGAACGGTCCTGGCGGGAAACTACGAGCAGTACTTC
cdr3_aa: CASSRTVLAGNYEQYF

clone_size: NA
d_call: TRBD1
j_call: TRBJ2-3
v_call: TRBV5-4
cdr3_nt: TGTGCCAGCAGCCTCGACAGGGCAGATACGCAGTATTTT
cdr3_aa: CASSLDRADTQYF

clone_size: NA
d_call: NA
j_call: TRBJ1-5
v_call: TRBV5-1
cdr3_nt: TGCGCCAGCAGCTTGGAATCAGGGGGCAATCAGCCCCAGCATTTT
cdr3_aa: CASSLESGGNQPQHF

clone_size: NA
d_call: TRBD2
j_call: TRBJ2-1
v_call: TRBV2
cdr3_nt: TGTGCCAGCAGTGATCAGCGGGGGGGCCGGGATGAGCAGTTCTTC
cdr3_aa: CASSDQRGGRDEQFF

clone_size: NA
d_call: NA
j_call: TRBJ2-3
v_call: TRBV1
cdr3_nt: TGCACCAGCAGCCAAGATTGGCGGGGGGCTGCAGATACGCAGTATTTT
cdr3_aa: CTSSQDWRGAADTQYF

clone_size: once
d_call: NA
j_call: TRBJ2-7
v_call: TRBV5-6
cdr3_nt: TGTGCCAGCAGTAAAACCGGGGGTTCGGCGACCTACGAGCAGTACTTC
cdr3_aa: CASSKTGGSATYEQYF

clone_size: NA
d_call: NA
j_call: TRBJ1-1
v_call: TRBV6-5
cdr3_nt: TGTGCCAGCAGTTACGGGGGCAGGAACACTGAAGCTTTCTTT
cdr3_aa: CASSYGGRNTEAFF

clone_size: NA
d_call: NA
j_call: TRBJ1-4
v_call: TRBV19
cdr3_nt: TGTGCCAGTAGTAAGGACACCCGAACTAATGAAAAACTGTTTTTT
cdr3_aa: CASSKDTRTNEKLFF

clone_size: once
d_call: TRBD2
j_call: TRBJ2-7
v_call: TRBV7-9
cdr3_nt: TGTGCCAGCAGCTTACCTAGCGGGGGCTCCTACGAGCAGTACTTC
cdr3_aa: CASSLPSGGSYEQYF

clone_size: NA
d_call: TRBD1
j_call: TRBJ1-6
v_call: TRBV2
cdr3_nt: TGTGCCAGCAGCTGGGGACAGGGGACCGTAGGGTCACCCCTCCACTTT
cdr3_aa: CASSWGQGTVGSPLHF

clone_size: NA
d_call: NA
j_call: TRBJ1-2
v_call: TRBV7-8
cdr3_nt: TGTGCCAGCAGCCGCGGAGGGCTAGAGGGCTACACCTTC
cdr3_aa: CASSRGGLEGYTF

clone_size: NA
d_call: TRBD1
j_call: TRBJ2-5
v_call: TRBV9
cdr3_nt: TGTGCCAGCAGCGTTCTGACAGGGGGCGGAGAGACCCAGTACTTC
cdr3_aa: CASSVLTGGGETQYF

clone_size: few
d_call: NA
j_call: TRBJ2-3
v_call: TRBV6-1
cdr3_nt: TGTGCCAGCAGTGAAATAAGGGACATTCTATGGGCAGATACGCAGTATTTT
cdr3_aa: CASSEIRDILWADTQYF

clone_size: NA
d_call: NA
j_call: TRBJ1-2
v_call: TRBV18
cdr3_nt: TGTGCCAGCTCACCACGGGCCGGGACACCCTCGGGGAACTATGGCTACACCTTC
cdr3_aa: CASSPRAGTPSGNYGYTF

clone_size: NA
d_call: TRBD1
j_call: TRBJ2-7
v_call: TRBV29-1
cdr3_nt: TGCAGCGTTGCTGAGCAGATGGGGACAGGGTTACGGGACGAGCAGTACTTC
cdr3_aa: CSVAEQMGTGLRDEQYF

clone_size: NA
d_call: NA
j_call: TRBJ2-7
v_call: TRBV21-1
cdr3_nt: TGTGCCAGCAGCAAGCTAGCGGGGGGGCGCGAGCAGTACTTC
cdr3_aa: CASSKLAGGREQYF

clone_size: once
d_call: NA
j_call: TRBJ1-2
v_call: TRBV21-1
cdr3_nt: TGTGCCAGCAGCGACCTAGGACAGCCGAACTATGGCTACACCTTC
cdr3_aa: CASSDLGQPNYGYTF

clone_size: few
d_call: NA
j_call: TRBJ1-5
v_call: TRBV29-1
cdr3_nt: TGCAGCGTAGGGGGTGGAAGCAATCAGCCCCAGCATTTT
cdr3_aa: CSVGGGSNQPQHF

clone_size: NA
d_call: NA
j_call: TRBJ2-1
v_call: TRBV7-2
cdr3_nt: TGTGCCAGCAGCTTAGTGCCCCTGGAGAATGAGCAGTTCTTC
cdr3_aa: CASSLVPLENEQFF

clone_size: once
d_call: TRBD2
j_call: TRBJ2-3
v_call: TRBV4-1
cdr3_nt: TGCGCCAGCAGCCGGACGCTGACTAGCGGGGGGAGCACAGATACGCAGTATTTT
cdr3_aa: CASSRTLTSGGSTDTQYF

clone_size: NA
d_call: TRBD2
j_call: TRBJ2-3
v_call: TRBV5-1
cdr3_nt: TGCGCCAGCAGCAGGATGCCGGGGACTAGCGGGACAGATACGCAGTATTTT
cdr3_aa: CASSRMPGTSGTDTQYF

clone_size: NA
d_call: TRBD2
j_call: TRBJ2-2
v_call: TRBV5-1
cdr3_nt: TGCGCCAGCAGCTTGTTGCCTAGCGGGAGTTCGACGAACACCGGGGAGCTGTTTTTT
cdr3_aa: CASSLLPSGSSTNTGELFF

clone_size: NA
d_call: NA
j_call: TRBJ1-1
v_call: TRBV6-5
cdr3_nt: TGTGCCAGTTACGGACAGAGGGGGACTGAAGCTTTCTTT
cdr3_aa: CASYGQRGTEAFF

clone_size: NA
d_call: NA
j_call: TRBJ1-1
v_call: TRBV28
cdr3_nt: TGTGCCAGCATCCCAGGGGACCAAATGAACACTGAAGCTTTCTTT
cdr3_aa: CASIPGDQMNTEAFF

clone_size: few
d_call: TRBD1
j_call: TRBJ2-2
v_call: TRBV19
cdr3_nt: TGTGCCAGTAGTATGGGACAGGGGTTCACCGGGGAGCTGTTTTTT
cdr3_aa: CASSMGQGFTGELFF

clone_size: NA
d_call: NA
j_call: TRBJ1-1
v_call: TRBV7-9
cdr3_nt: TGTGCCAGCAGCTCCTTTTCCGCGGCGAACACTGAAGCTTTCTTT
cdr3_aa: CASSSFSAANTEAFF

clone_size: NA
d_call: TRBD1
j_call: TRBJ1-5
v_call: TRBV5-5
cdr3_nt: TGTGCCAGCAGCTTGGCCCCAGACAGGGTGAGCAATCAGCCCCAGCATTTT
cdr3_aa: CASSLAPDRVSNQPQHF

clone_size: NA
d_call: TRBD2
j_call: TRBJ2-3
v_call: TRBV5-4
cdr3_nt: TGTGCCAGCAGCTTGGATGGCGGAGCGGGAGGTCTCGCAGATACGCAGTATTTT
cdr3_aa: CASSLDGGAGGLADTQYF

clone_size: NA
d_call: TRBD1
j_call: TRBJ1-5
v_call: TRBV5-8
cdr3_nt: TGTGCCAGCAGCAGGGGACAGAAACCCAATCAGCCCCAGCATTTT
cdr3_aa: CASSRGQKPNQPQHF

clone_size: NA
d_call: TRBD1
j_call: TRBJ1-2
v_call: TRBV19
cdr3_nt: TGTGCCAGTAGCCACCAGGGGGGAGGCTATGGCTACACCTTC
cdr3_aa: CASSHQGGGYGYTF

clone_size: NA
d_call: TRBD2
j_call: TRBJ2-7
v_call: TRBV27
cdr3_nt: TGTGCCAGCAGTCGGCTAGCGGGAGGGCGGGGAGAGCAGTACTTC
cdr3_aa: CASSRLAGGRGEQYF

clone_size: NA
d_call: NA
j_call: TRBJ2-5
v_call: TRBV4-1
cdr3_nt: TGCGCCAGCAGCCTCGGCCAGGGAGGGGGGCAAGAGACCCAGTACTTC
cdr3_aa: CASSLGQGGGQETQYF

clone_size: NA
d_call: TRBD1
j_call: TRBJ1-6
v_call: TRBV27
cdr3_nt: TGTGCCAGCAGTTGGACAGGGGGCAAAGGAAATTCACCCCTCCACTTT
cdr3_aa: CASSWTGGKGNSPLHF